This T cell receptor (beta chain) stems from a study of CD8 T cells in acute hepatitis C reinfection. CDR3 size: 14 residues. Trimming at V came to 3 bases and at J to 3 bases, leaving 3 bases not matched to a gene. The germline gives CDR1 SGHAT, CDR2 FQNNGV. Time point in this sample: naive CD8 control sorted from an acute-time-point sample. The protocol was immunoSEQ multiplex PCR, while the TCRdb copy is restricted to in-frame clones and leaves out a portion. Of about 38,000 clones in the sample, approximately 85% are singletons; the top ten hold approximately 11%. The sample consisted of naive CD8+ T cells from PBMCs. The TCR originated in a woman between 18 and 29 years old who spontaneously cleared hepatitis C infection. The rearrangement joins TRBV11-2 to TRBJ2-5, with 8 bases lining up with TRBD1. The CDR3 sequence: CASSFPDREETQYF. In nucleotides, the CDR3 is TGTGCCAGCAGCTTCCCGGACAGGGAAGAGACCCAGTACTTC.